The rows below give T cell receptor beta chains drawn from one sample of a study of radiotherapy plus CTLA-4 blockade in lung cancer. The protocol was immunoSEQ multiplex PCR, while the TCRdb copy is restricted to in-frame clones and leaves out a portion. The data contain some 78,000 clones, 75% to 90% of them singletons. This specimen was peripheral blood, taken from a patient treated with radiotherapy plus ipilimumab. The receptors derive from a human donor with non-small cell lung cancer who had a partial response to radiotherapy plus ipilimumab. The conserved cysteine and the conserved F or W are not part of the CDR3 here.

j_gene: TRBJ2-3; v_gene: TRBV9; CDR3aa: ASSVVARAGVPDTQY
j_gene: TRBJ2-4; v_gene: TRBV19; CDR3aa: ASRAPGLAGGPSSYLAKNIQY
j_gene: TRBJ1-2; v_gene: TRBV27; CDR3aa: ASSPSTGGDYGYT
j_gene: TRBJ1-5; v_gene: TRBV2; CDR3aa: ASSRQGVPNQPQH
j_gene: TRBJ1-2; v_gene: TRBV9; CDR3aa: ASSVAGGAGYGYT
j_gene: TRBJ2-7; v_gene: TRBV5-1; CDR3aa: ASSSGTISYEQY
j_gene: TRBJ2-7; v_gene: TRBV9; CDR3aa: ASIGPGQGAYEQY
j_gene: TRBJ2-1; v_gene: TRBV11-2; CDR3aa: ASSLYGSAGNEQF
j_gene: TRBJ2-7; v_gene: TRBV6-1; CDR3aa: ASSGRQGVSYEQY
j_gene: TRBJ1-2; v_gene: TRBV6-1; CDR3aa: ASSETPNYGYT
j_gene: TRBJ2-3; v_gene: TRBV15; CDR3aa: ATSGAGLAGTDTQY
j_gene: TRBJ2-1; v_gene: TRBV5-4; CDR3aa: ASSVDQGGRYEQF
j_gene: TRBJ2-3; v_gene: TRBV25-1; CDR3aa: ASSFTSGAPDTQY
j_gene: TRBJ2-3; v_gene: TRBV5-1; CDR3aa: ASSLTSGNADTQY
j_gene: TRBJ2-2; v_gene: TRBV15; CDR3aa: ATSRDRALAGTNTGELF
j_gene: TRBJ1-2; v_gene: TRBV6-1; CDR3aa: ASSELQGYGYT
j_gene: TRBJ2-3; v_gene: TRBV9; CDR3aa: ASSGDYAGVTDTQY
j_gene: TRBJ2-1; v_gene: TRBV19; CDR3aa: ASSIPRRGSSYNEQF
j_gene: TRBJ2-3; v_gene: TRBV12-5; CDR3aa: ASGLVIKTSGSEGTDTQY
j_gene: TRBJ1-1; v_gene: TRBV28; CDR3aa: ASSFLLNTEAF
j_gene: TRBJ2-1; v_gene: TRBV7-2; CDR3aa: ASSWGQTLSYNEQF
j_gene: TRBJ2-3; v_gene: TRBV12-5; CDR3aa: ASGWGDTDTQY
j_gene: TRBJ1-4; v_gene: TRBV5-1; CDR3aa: ASSKGTVPTNEKLF
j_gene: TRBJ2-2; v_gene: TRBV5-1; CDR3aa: ASIAGGMNTGELF
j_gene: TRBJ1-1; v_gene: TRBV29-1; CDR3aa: SVVTGVGTEAF
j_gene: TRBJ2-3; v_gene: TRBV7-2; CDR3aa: ASSDSPKDTQY
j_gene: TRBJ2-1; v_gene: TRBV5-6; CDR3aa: ASSVIAGVGYNEQF
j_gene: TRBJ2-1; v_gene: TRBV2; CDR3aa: ASSPTSGGSLNEQF
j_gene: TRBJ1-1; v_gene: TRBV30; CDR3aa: AWTDREMNTEAF
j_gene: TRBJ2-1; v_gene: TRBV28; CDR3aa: ASSPPLSGGRVYNEQF
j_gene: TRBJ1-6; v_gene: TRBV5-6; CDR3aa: ASSLMGSNSPLH
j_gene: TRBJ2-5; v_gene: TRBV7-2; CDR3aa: ASSLGTSAQTQY
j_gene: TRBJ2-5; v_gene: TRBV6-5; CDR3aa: ASTPFRPVGETQY
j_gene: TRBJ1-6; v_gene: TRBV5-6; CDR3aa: ASSLGTVRGSSPLH
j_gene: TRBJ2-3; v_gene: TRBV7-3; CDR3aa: ASSLSVRDTQY
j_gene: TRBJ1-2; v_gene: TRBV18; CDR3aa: ASSRGTEANYGYT
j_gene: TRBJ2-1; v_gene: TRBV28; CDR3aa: ASKQPSYNEQF
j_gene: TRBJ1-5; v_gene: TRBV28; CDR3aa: AGTRQGGNQPQH
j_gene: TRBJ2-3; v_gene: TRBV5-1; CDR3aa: ASSQLDSQGPTDTQY
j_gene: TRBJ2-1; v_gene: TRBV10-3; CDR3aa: AISDRTDRNEQF
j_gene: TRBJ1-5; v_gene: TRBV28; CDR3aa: ASSLPNQPQH
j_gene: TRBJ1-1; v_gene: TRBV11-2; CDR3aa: ASSSSGRTEAF
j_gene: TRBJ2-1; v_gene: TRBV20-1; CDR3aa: SATVNNEQF
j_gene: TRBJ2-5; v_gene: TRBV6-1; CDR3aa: ASTPFRPVGETQY
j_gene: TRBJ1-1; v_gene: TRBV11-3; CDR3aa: ASSTGFSTEAF
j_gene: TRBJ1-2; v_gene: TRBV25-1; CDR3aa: ASTTGGEAGYT
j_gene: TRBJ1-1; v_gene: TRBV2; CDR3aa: ASTEGGVTEAF
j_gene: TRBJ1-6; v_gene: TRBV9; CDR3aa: ASSPRQGHSPLH
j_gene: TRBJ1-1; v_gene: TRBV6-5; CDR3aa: ASSVTGEVTEAF
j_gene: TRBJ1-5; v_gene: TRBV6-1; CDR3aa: ASSARQGNQPQH